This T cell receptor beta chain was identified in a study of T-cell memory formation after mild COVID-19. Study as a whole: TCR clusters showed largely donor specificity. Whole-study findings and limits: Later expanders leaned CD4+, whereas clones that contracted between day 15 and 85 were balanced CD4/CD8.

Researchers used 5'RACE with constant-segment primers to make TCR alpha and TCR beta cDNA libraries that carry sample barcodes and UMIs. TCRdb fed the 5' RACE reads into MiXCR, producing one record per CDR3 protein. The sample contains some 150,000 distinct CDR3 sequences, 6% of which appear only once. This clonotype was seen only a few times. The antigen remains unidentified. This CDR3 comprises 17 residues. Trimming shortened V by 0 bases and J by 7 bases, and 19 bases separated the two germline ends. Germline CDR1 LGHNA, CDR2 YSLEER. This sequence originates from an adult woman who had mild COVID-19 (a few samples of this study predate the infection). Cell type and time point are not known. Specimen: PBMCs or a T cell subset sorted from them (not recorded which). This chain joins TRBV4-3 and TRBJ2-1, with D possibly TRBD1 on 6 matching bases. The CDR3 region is CASSQDLGARSANEQFF. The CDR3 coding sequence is TGCGCCAGCAGCCAAGATTTGGGGGCTCGATCGGCAAATGAGCAGTTCTTC.